This record concerns one T cell receptor beta chain sequence. What it binds is unknown. TCRdb re-derived calls from the 5' RACE reads in MiXCR, one entry per CDR3 protein. There are under 250,000 distinct CDR3 sequences in the sample; about 11% occur only once, and roughly 6.8% lies in the top ten. Trimming took 5 bases from V and 3 from J; bases not matched to a gene: 3. Germline V gene lookup returns CDR1 SEHNR and CDR2 FQNEAQ (reference sequence). The CDR3 is made up of 15 amino acids. These data originate in a study of CD8 T cells in ankylosing spondylitis. Study observations and caveats: Disease-linked clones were found to be CD8+ and relatively rare in peripheral blood. What seemed typical of ankylosing spondylitis blood was a TCR beta motif built from several highly homologous variants.

Sequenced material: blood, either unsorted or a sorted T cell fraction (not recorded which). The sequence derives from a male donor with ankylosing spondylitis or in good health (not recorded which). The rearrangement links TRBV7-9 to TRBJ2-1; 11 positions agree with TRBD2. Here the CDR3 reads CASSPSGGNYNEQFF. The CDR3, as DNA: TGTGCCAGCAGCCCTAGCGGGGGGAACTACAATGAGCAGTTCTTC.